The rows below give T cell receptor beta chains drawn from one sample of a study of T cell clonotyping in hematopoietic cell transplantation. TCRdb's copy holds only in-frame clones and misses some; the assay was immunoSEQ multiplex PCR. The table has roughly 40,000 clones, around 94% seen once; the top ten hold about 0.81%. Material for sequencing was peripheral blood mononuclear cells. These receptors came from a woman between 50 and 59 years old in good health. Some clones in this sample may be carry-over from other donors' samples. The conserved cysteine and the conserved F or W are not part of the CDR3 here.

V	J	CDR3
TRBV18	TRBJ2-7	ASSGALNEQY
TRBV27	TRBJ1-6	ASSLYGSSYNSPLH
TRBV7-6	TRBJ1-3	ASSSYSGNTIY
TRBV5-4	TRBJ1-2	ASTDPKRGQGVPSNYGYT
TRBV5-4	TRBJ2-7	ASSLVSVSDEQY
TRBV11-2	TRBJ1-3	ASSADRAAGNTIY
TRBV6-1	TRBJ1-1	ASSEMGGESTEAF
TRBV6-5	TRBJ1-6	ASTYSDRGYSPLH
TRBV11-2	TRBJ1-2	ASSATGVSYGYT
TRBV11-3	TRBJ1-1	ASRLVGGTEAF
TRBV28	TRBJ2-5	ASRPTVQETQY
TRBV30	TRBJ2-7	ASLTGELSEQY
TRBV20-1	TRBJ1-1	SARDRGT
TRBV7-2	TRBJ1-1	ASSTVLTAF
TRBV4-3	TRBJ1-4	ASSQGPLGATNEKLF
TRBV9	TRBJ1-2	ASSLGQGVSYGYT
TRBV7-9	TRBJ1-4	ASSLARKVSEKLF
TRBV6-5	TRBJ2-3	ASSYRVTDTQY
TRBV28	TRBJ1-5	ASGSDGDSNQPQH
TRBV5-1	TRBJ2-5	ASSLAASGGLEMSQY
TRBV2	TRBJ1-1	ASSERTNTEAF
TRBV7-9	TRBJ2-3	ASSLSGGWDTQY
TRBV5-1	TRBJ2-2	ATGGGELF
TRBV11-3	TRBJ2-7	ASSPEAPYEQY
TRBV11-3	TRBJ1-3	ASSPGGGNTIY
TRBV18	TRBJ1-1	ASSPEGLTEAF
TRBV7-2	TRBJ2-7	ASSLVVQGDRPYEQY
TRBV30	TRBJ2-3	AWSRSGESTDTQY